Presented here are 11 T cell receptor beta chains from one specimen sequenced in a study of T cell changes during pregnancy in multiple sclerosis. Assay used: immunoSEQ multiplex PCR; TCRdb lists only in-frame clones, some missing. The data contain about 110,000 clones, less than 95% of them singletons. The starting material was peripheral blood, obtained before pregnancy. The receptors originated from a female donor with multiple sclerosis, enrolled in a pregnancy study.

The rearrangement links TRBV6-5 to TRBJ1-2; TRBD1 matches 7 bases. The CDR3 spans 13 residues. Trimming removed 6 bases from V and 2 bases from J; junction bases left unmatched: 3. CDR1 and CDR2 (germline): MNHEY, SVGAGI. The CDR3 loop reads CASSGTANYGYTF. The CDR3 region has the DNA TGTGCCAGCAGCGGGACAGCCAACTATGGCTACACCTTC.

The rearrangement joins TRBV4-2 to TRBJ2-3, with 7 positions matching TRBD2. This CDR3 spans 18 amino acids. Germline CDR1 LGHNA, CDR2 YNFKEQ. After removal of 2 bases from V and 4 bases from J, the junction contained 15 bases not matched to a gene. This CDR3 reads CASSQSVDWTSLPDTQYF. Written as DNA, the CDR3 is TGTGCCAGCAGCCAAAGTGTAGATTGGACTAGTCTCCCAGATACGCAGTATTTT.

The chain combines TRBV13 with TRBJ1-1; TRBD1 might be the D (5 bases). The CDR3 runs 18 residues. The ends were cut back, 2 bases at V and 1 base at J, with 20 bases in the middle. Germline loops: CDR1 PRHDT, CDR2 FYEKMQ (reference sequence). For the CDR3, the DNA is TGTGCCAGCAGCTTAACTCGACCGGGACGCGGGAAGAACACTGAAGCTTTCTTT. The encoded protein is CASSLTRPGRGKNTEAFF.

V usage is TRBV7-9 and J usage is TRBJ1-1; no clear D. Germline V gives CDR1 SEHNR, CDR2 FQNEAQ (reference sequence). Trimming left V 10 bases short and J 1 base short, with 13 bases between. This CDR3 is built from 13 residues. The DNA of the CDR3 is TGTGCCATCTCGGGAACGGCGAACACTGAAGCTTTCTTT. Residues: CAISGTANTEAFF.

The genes are TRBV29-1 and TRBJ2-1; possibly TRBD1 for D (7 bases). V lost 0 bases and J lost 6, with 15 bases in between. The CDR3 extends over 15 amino acids. Germline CDR1 reads SQVTM; CDR2 reads ANQGSEA. The DNA of the CDR3 is TGCAGCGTTGAAGAACCCAGGGGGGTGTTCAATGAGCAGTTCTTC. Protein product: CSVEEPRGVFNEQFF.

This rearrangement joins TRBV30 to TRBJ2-3; TRBD1 matches 9 bases. The CDR3 runs 14 residues. V lost 1 base to trimming and J lost 5 bases; unmatched junction nucleotides: 4. Germline assignment: CDR1 GTSNPN and CDR2 SVGIG (reference sequence). In DNA, the CDR3 is TGTGCCTGGAGTGGCGGACAGGGGAGAGATACGCAGTATTTT. This translates into CAWSGGQGRDTQYF.

The CDR3 DNA sequence: TGCAGCGGGGCCCCCCTAGCGGGAATCCCAGATACGCAGTATTTT. Protein: CSGAPLAGIPDTQYF. The genes are TRBV29-1 and TRBJ2-3, with 9 bases aligning to TRBD2. The CDR3 consists of 15 residues. Trimming at V came to 7 bases and at J to 4 bases, leaving 12 bases not matched to a gene. The germline V gene has CDR1 SQVTM and CDR2 ANQGSEA.

With respect to this clone: The junction and the germline gene differ at one end; a read error may be behind it. The V and J genes are TRBV7-7 and TRBJ2-3; TRBD2 is a possible D gene (6 bases). The CDR3 loop spans 16 amino acids. Germline V gives CDR1 SSHAT, CDR2 FNYEAQ (reference sequence). CDR3 in DNA: TGTGCTAGCAGCCCCCTCCCGGGACTTAGCACAGATACGCAGTATTTT. Its protein product is CASSPLPGLSTDTQYF. The full variable domain, with the rest looked up from reference TRBV7-7 and TRBJ2-3, is GAGVSQSPRYKVTKRGQDVTLRCDPISSHATLYWYQQALGQGPEFLTYFNYEAQPDKSGLPSDRFSAERPEGSISTLTIQRTEQRDSAMYRCASSPLPGLSTDTQYFGPGTRLTVL.

This rearrangement joins TRBV27 to TRBJ2-4; D unclear. The CDR3 is 13 amino acids. The ends were cut back, 3 bases at V and 5 bases at J, with 8 bases in the middle. CDR1 is MNHEY and CDR2 is SMNVEV in the germline V gene (reference sequence). The CDR3 DNA reads TGTGCCAGCAGTTTTTCCCAGGAAAACATTCAGTACTTC. As protein: CASSFSQENIQYF.

The chain carries TRBV27 and TRBJ2-7; 7 bases agree with TRBD1. The CDR3 sequence is 15 residues long. In germline, CDR1 is MNHEY, CDR2 SMNVEV (reference sequence). With V trimmed by 5 bases and J by 0 bases, 7 bases remained unmatched. The CDR3 loop is CASSLTGIRSYEQYF. The CDR3 coding sequence is TGTGCCAGCAGTCTGACAGGGATACGCTCCTACGAGCAGTACTTC.

V gene TRBV11-3 combines with J gene TRBJ2-1; D is possibly TRBD2 (5 bases). The CDR3 loop spans 16 amino acids. Germline V lookup: CDR1 SGHNT, CDR2 YENEEA. Trimming shortened V by 1 base and J by 7 bases, and 17 bases separated the two germline ends. The CDR3 sequence is CASSLGGQAASNEQFF. In nucleotides, the CDR3 is TGTGCCAGCAGCTTAGGAGGGCAGGCAGCTTCGAATGAGCAGTTCTTC.